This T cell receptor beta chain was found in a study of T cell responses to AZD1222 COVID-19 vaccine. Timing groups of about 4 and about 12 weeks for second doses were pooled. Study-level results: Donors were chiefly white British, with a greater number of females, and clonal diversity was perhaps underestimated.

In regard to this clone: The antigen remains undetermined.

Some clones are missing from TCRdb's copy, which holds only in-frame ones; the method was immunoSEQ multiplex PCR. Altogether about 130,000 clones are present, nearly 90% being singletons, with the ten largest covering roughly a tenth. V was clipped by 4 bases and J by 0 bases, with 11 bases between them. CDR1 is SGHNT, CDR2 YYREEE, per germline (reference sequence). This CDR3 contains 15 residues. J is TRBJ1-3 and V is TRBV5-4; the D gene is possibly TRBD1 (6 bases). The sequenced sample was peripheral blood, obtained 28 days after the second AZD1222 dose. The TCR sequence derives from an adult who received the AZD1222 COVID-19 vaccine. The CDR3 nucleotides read TGTGCCAGCAGCCCGGGACAAAACTCTGGAAACACCATATATTTT. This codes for CASSPGQNSGNTIYF.